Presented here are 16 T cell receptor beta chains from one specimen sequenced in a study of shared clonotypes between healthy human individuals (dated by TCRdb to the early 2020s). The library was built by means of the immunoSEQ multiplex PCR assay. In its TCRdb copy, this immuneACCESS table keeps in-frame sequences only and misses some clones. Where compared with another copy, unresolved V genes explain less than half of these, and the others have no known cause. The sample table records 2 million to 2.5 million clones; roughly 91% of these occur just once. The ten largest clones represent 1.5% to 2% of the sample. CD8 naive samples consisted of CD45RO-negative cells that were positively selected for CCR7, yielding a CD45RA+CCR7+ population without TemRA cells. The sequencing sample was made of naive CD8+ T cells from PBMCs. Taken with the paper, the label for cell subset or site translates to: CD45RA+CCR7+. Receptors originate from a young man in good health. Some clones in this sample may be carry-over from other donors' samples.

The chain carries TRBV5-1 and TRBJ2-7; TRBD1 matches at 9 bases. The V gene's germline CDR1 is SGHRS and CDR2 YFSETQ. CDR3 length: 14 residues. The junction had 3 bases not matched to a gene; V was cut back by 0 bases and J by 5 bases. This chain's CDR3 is CASSLAGQGHEQYF. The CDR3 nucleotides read TGCGCCAGCAGCTTGGCGGGACAGGGCCACGAGCAGTACTTC.

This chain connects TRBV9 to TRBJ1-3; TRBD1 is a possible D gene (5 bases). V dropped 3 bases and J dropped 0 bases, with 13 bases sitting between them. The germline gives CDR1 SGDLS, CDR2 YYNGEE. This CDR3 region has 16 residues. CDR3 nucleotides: TGTGCCAGCAGCGCCCTCGGACACCGCTCTGGAAACACCATATATTTT. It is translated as CASSALGHRSGNTIYF.

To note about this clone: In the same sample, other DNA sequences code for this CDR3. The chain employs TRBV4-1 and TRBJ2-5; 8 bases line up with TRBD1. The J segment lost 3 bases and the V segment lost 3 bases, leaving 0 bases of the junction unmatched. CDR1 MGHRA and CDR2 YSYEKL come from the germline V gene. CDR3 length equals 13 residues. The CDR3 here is CASSQDREETQYF. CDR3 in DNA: TGCGCCAGCAGCCAGGACAGGGAAGAGACCCAGTACTTC.

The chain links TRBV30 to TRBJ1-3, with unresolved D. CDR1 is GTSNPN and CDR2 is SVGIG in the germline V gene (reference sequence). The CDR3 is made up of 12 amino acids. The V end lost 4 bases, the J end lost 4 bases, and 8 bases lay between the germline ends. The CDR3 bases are TGTGCCTGGAATGTAGCCGGAAACACCATATATTTT. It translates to CAWNVAGNTIYF.

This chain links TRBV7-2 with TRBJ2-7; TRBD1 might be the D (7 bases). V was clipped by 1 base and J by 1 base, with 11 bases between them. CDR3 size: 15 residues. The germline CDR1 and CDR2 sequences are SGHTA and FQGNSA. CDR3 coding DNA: TGTGCCAGCAGCTTAGGCGGGGACAGATCCTACGAGCAGTACTTC. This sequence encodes CASSLGGDRSYEQYF.

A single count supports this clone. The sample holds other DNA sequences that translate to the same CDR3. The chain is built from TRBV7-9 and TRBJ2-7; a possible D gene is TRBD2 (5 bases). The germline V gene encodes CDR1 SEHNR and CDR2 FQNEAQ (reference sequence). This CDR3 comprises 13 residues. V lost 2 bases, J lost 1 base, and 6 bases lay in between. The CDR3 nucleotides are TGTGCCAGCAGCTTATCGGGGTCCTACGAGCAGTACTTC. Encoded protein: CASSLSGSYEQYF.

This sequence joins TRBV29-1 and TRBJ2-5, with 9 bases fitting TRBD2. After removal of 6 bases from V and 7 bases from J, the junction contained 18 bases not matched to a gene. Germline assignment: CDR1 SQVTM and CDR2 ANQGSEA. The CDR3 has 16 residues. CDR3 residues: CSVEGGLAGLLGTQYF. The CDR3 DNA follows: TGCAGCGTGGAGGGAGGGCTAGCGGGACTCTTAGGGACCCAGTACTTC.

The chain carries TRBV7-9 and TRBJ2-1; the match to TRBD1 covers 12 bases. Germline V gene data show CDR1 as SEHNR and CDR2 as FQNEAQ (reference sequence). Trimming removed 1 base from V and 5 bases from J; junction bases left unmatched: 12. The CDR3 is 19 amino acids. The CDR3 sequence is CASSLVSGSGDRGHNEQFF. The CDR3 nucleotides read TGTGCCAGCAGCTTAGTCTCGGGGTCAGGGGACAGGGGGCACAATGAGCAGTTCTTC.

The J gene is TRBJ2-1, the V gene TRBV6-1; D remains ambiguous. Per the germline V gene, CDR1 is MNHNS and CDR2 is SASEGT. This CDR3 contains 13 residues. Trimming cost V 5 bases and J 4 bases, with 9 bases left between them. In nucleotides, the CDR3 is TGTGCCAGCAGTCCCACGGAATACAATGAGCAGTTCTTC. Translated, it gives CASSPTEYNEQFF.

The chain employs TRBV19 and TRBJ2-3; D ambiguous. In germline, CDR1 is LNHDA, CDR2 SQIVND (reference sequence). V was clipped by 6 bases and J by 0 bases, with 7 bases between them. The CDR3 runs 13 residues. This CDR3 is CASRAISTDTQYF. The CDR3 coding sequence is TGTGCCAGTAGGGCGATTAGCACAGATACGCAGTATTTT.

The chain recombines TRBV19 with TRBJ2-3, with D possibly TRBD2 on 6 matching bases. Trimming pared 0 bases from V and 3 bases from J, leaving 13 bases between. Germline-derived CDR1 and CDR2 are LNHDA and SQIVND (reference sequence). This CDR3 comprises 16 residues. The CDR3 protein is CASSIDRGEQTDTQYF. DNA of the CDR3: TGTGCCAGTAGTATAGATCGCGGGGAACAGACAGATACGCAGTATTTT.

The CDR3 here is CASSIRLAASGRFNEQFF. The CDR3 nucleotides are TGTGCCAGTAGTATAAGATTGGCGGCTAGCGGGAGGTTCAATGAGCAGTTCTTC. This chain joins TRBV19 and TRBJ2-1, with TRBD2 identical over 11 bases. J lost 6 bases, V lost 2 bases, and 12 bases had no gene match. CDR1 and CDR2 from the germline V gene are LNHDA and SQIVND (reference sequence). The CDR3 sequence is 18 residues long.

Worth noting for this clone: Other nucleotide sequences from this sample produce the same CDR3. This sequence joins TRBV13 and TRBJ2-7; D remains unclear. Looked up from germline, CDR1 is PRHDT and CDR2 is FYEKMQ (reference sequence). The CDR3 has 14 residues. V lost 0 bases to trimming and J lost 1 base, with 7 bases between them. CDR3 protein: CASSLGVTSYEQYF. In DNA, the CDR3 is TGTGCCAGCAGCTTAGGTGTGACTTCCTACGAGCAGTACTTC.

The DNA for the CDR3 is TGCAGCGTTCAAACCCCCTTGGCGGACCTCTACAATGAGCAGTTCTTC. Its protein is CSVQTPLADLYNEQFF. V and J are TRBV29-1 and TRBJ2-1; D is unresolved. The CDR3 length is 16 residues. V shed 5 bases and J shed 3 bases, with 20 bases lying between them. Germline V lookup: CDR1 SQVTM, CDR2 ANQGSEA.

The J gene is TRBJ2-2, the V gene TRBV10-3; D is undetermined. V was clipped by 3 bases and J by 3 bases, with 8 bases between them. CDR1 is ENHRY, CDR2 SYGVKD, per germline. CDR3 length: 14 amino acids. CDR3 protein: CAISDPVDTGELFF. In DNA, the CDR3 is TGTGCCATCAGTGACCCGGTCGACACCGGGGAGCTGTTTTTT.

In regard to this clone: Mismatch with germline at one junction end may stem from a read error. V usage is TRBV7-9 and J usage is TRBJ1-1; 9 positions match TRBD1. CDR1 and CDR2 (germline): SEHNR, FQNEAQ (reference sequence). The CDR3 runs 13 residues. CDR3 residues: CASSWDRDTETFF. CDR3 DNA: TGTGCCAGCAGCTGGGACAGGGACACTGAAACTTTCTTT.